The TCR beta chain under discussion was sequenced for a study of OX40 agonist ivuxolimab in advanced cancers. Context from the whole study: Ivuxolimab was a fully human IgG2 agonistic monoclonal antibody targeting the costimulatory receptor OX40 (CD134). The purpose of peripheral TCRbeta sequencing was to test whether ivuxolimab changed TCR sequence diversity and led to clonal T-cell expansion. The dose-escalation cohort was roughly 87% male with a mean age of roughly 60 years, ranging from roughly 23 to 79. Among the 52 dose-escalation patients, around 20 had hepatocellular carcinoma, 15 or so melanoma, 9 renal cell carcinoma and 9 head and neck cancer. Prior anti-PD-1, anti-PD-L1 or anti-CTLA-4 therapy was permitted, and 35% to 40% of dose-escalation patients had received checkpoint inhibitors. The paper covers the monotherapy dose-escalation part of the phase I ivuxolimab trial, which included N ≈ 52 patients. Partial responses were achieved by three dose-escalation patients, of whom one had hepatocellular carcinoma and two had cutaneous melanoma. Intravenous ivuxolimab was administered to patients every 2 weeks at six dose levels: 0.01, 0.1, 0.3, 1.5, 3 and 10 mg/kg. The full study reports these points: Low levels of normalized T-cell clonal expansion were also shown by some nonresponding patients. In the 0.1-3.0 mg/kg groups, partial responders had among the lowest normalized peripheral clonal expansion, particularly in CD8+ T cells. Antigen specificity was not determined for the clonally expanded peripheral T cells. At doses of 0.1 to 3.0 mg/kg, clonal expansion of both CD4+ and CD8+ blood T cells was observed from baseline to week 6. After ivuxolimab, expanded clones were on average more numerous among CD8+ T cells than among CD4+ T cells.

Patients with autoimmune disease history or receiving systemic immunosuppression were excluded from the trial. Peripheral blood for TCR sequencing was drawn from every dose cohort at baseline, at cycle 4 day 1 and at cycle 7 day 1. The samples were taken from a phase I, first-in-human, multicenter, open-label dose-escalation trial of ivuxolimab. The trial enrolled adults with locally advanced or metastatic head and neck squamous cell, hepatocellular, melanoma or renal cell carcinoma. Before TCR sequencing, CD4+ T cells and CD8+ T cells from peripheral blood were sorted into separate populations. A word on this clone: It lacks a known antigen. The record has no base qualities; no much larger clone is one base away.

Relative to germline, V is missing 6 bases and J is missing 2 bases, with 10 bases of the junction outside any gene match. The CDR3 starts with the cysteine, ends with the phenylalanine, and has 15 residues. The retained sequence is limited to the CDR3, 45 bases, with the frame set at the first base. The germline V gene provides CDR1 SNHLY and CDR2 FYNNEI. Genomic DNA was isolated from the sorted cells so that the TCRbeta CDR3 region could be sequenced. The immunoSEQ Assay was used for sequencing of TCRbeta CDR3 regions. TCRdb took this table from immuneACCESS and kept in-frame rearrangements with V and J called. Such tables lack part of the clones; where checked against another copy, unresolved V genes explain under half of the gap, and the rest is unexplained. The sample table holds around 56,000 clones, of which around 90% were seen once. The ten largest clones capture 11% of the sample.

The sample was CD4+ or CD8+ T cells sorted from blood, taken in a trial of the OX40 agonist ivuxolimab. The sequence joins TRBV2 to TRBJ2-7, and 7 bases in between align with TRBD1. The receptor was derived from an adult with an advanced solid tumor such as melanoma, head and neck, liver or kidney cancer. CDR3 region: CASSANRDSTYEQYF. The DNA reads TGTGCCAGCAGCGCCAACCGGGACAGTACCTACGAGCAGTACTTC.